This entry lists 6 T cell receptor beta chains sequenced from one sample in a study of Graves' ophthalmopathy and Graves' hyperthyroidism. The sequenced template was RNA, covering the TCR beta CDR3 region. The authors performed first-round RT-PCR with HTBI primers and then a second-round multiplex PCR. MiXCR, applied by TCRdb to the multiplex PCR reads, yields one record per CDR3 protein. The table records around 1.1 million distinct CDR3 sequences, 36% of them present only once. The source material was peripheral blood or thyroid tissue (not recorded which). The receptors were gathered from an adult man with Graves' hyperthyroidism.

Regarding this clonotype: The germline gene is not matched at one end of the junction; a read error may be the cause. This chain links TRBV7-2 with TRBJ2-7; 10 bases fit TRBD1. There are 15 residues in the CDR3. Germline V gene data show CDR1 as SGHTA and CDR2 as FQGNSA. In nucleotides, the CDR3 is TGCGCCAGCAGCCCGAGATGGGACAGGGGTAACGAGCAGTACTTC. Its translation: CASSPRWDRGNEQYF.

This clonotype was found many times. The chain recombines TRBV20-1 with TRBJ2-7; TRBD2 agrees at 7 bases. The CDR3 covers 16 residues. Losses at the gene ends were 0 bases for V and 3 bases for J; bases not matched to a gene: 11. Germline CDR1 DFQATT, CDR2 SNEGSKA (reference sequence). CDR3 region: CSARDGGAGELYEQYF. CDR3 nucleotide sequence: TGCAGTGCTAGAGATGGGGGTGCGGGGGAGCTCTACGAGCAGTACTTC.

A remark on this clonotype: A much more abundant neighbour one base away suggests this may be a read error. The rearrangement links TRBV9 to TRBJ2-2; no reliable D call. Trimming stripped 4 bases from V and 7 bases from J, with 11 bases between. CDR3 length: 13 amino acids. Germline loops: CDR1 SGDLS, CDR2 YYNGEE. The CDR3 spells CASSPRNIGELFF. CDR3 bases: TGTGCCAGCAGCCCTCGGAATATCGGGGAGCTGTTTTTT.

This chain links TRBV5-1 with TRBJ2-7; tentatively, D is TRBD1 or TRBD2 (5 bases each). The CDR3 sequence is 16 residues long. Trimming shortened V by 4 bases and J by 5 bases, and 22 bases separated the two germline ends. CDR1 and CDR2 from the germline V gene are SGHRS and YFSETQ. The CDR3: CASSHQQTGTADEQYF. Here the CDR3 DNA reads TGCGCCAGCAGCCATCAACAAACCGGGACGGCCGACGAGCAGTACTTC.

This clonotype showed up many times. The chain couples TRBV19 to TRBJ2-6, with D possibly matching TRBD1 (5 bases). The V and J ends lost 5 bases and 0 bases respectively, with 14 bases between them. The CDR3 has 17 amino acids. Germline V gene lookup returns CDR1 LNHDA and CDR2 SQIVND (reference sequence). CDR3 sequence reads: CASSARATNSGANVLTF. CDR3 DNA: TGTGCCAGTAGTGCCAGGGCTACAAACTCTGGGGCCAACGTCCTGACTTTC.

The chain employs TRBV15 and TRBJ1-6, with 7 positions matching TRBD1. This CDR3 comprises 15 residues. V lost 1 base, J lost 10 bases, and 7 bases stayed unmatched. Per the germline V gene, CDR1 is LNHNV and CDR2 is YYDKDF (reference sequence). CDR3 sequence (DNA): TGTGCCACCAGCAGAGTAGACAGGGTTGGCTCACCCCTCCACTTT. Protein: CATSRVDRVGSPLHF.